The next 2 T cell receptor beta chains were all read from a single sample in a study of a mutant IDH1 vaccine in newly diagnosed glioma. No antigen is known for these receptors. Assay: immunoSEQ multiplex PCR; the TCRdb copy retains only in-frame clones and omits some. Among approximately 11,000 clones, 65% to 85% were seen once, and the ten largest hold around 18%. Time point described: week 47, end of study. The content of each vaccine dose was 300 ug of mutant IDH1 20-mer peptide, and topical imiquimod accompanied it. The material was PBMCs, obtained from a glioma patient whose treatment included an IDH1 peptide vaccine. Source of these receptors: a man aged 25-40 years with glioma.

The chain links TRBV20-1 to TRBJ2-5, with a weak D call TRBD2 (5 bases). Germline-derived CDR1 and CDR2 are DFQATT and SNEGSKA (reference sequence). The CDR3 length is 11 residues. The V gene lost 6 bases and the J gene lost 3 bases, with 8 bases spanning the gap. For the CDR3, the DNA is TGCAGTGCGAGCGGAAAAGAGACCCAGTACTTC. It yields the protein CSASGKETQYF.

Here the CDR3 reads CASSLGTGTSGQFF. The CDR3 DNA sequence: TGTGCCAGCAGCTTGGGGACCGGGACTAGCGGGCAGTTCTTC. This rearrangement joins TRBV7-9 to TRBJ2-1, with 11 positions matching TRBD2. Germline assignment: CDR1 SEHNR and CDR2 FQNEAQ (reference sequence). CDR3 size: 14 residues. Unmatched junction bases numbered 7, after V lost 3 bases and J lost 12 bases.